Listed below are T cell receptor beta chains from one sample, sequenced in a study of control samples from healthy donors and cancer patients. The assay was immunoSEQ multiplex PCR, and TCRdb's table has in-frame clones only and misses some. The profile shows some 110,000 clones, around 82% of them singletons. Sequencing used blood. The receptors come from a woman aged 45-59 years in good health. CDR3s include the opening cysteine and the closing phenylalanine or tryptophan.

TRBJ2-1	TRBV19	CASSTTSGGYNEQFF
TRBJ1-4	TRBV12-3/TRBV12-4	CASSRTAVDLFF
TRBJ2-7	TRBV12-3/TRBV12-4	CASRYRVSGEQYF
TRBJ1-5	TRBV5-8	CASSLKITGNQPQHF
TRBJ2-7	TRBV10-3	CAISDDGGTYEQYF
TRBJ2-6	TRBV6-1	CASREAGGNSGANVLTF
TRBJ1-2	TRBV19	CASMNLNYGYTF
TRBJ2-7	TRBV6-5	CASRAGPSLIYEQYF
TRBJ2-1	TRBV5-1	CASSLDTSSYNEQFF
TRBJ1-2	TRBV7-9	CASSPRQAISGYTF
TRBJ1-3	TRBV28	CASSSGQTGNTIYF
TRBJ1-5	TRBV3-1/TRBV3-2	CASSQDIRNQPQHF
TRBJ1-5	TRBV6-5	CASGGPNQPQHF
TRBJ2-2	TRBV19	CASSISGLTGELFF
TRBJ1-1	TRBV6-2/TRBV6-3	CASSTRDSVNTEAFF
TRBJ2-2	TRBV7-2	CASSTGFANTGELFF
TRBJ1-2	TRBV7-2	CASSLEGTVYGYTF
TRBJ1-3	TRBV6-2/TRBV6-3	CASSPRALMGGNTIYF
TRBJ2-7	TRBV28	CASRRTGLVYEQYF
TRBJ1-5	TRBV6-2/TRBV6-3	CASSRGRSSNQPQHF
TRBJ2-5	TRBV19	CASSIAPGETQYF
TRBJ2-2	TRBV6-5	CASSYGGGRNTGELFF